This TCR beta chain was found in a study of blood T cells in healthy people across ages. Study findings and constraints: Both naive CD4+ cell counts and diversity were greater in long-lived donors than in aged donors.

The total RNA that was extracted per sample amounted to at least 6 micrograms. Comments on this clonotype: Its antigen is not identified.

A J-beta primer mix and a sample-barcoded 5' primer were used in a second PCR of roughly 7 to 12 cycles. A tag from a template-switch adaptor with 12 random nucleotides marked each cDNA molecule. MiXCR, run by TCRdb on the 5' RACE reads, gives a single entry per CDR3 protein. This sample has about 1.8 million distinct CDR3 sequences, with 49% found just once. Sequencing input: blood. The receptor was isolated from a woman aged 35 to 49 in good health.

The CDR3 DNA reads as TGTGCCACCAGTGATCCAGGGACCGGAAAGCGGGGCGAGCAGTACTTC. Translating gives CATSDPGTGKRGEQYF. The gene calls are TRBV24-1 and TRBJ2-4; TRBD2 matches 7 bases. The tail of the sequence fits TRBJ2-7 better, so the J call may be wrong. Germline V gene data show CDR1 as KGHDR and CDR2 as SFDVKD. This CDR3 has 16 residues.